This passage covers 28 T cell receptor beta chains from one sample sequenced in a study of OX40 agonist ivuxolimab in advanced cancers. The method was immunoSEQ multiplex PCR; TCRdb's version includes in-frame clones alone and lacks a portion of them. The sample gives about 46,000 clones, 89% of which show up once; 10% to 15% is in the top ten. Source: CD4+ or CD8+ T cells sorted from blood, taken in a trial of the OX40 agonist ivuxolimab. The origin of the receptors is an adult with an advanced solid tumor such as melanoma, head and neck, liver or kidney cancer.

This clone appeared once. The genes are TRBV13 and TRBJ1-1, with D tentatively TRBD1 (5 bases). V lost 4 bases and J 1 base, leaving 10 bases between the germline ends. Looked up from germline, CDR1 is PRHDT and CDR2 is FYEKMQ (reference sequence). The CDR3 loop spans 14 amino acids. In nucleotides, the CDR3 is TGTGCCAGCAGCTGGGGGAGGGGGAACACTGAAGCTTTCTTT. It yields the protein CASSWGRGNTEAFF.

The chain employs TRBV27 and TRBJ2-7; D is perhaps TRBD2 (5 bases). Trimming pared 5 bases from V and 0 bases from J, leaving 8 bases between. The CDR3 is 13 residues long. CDR1 and CDR2 (germline): MNHEY, SMNVEV (reference sequence). CDR3 residues: CASSSGSSYEQYF. In DNA, the CDR3 is TGTGCCAGCAGTAGTGGGAGCTCCTACGAGCAGTACTTC.

The V and J genes are TRBV6-6 and TRBJ1-2; 7 bases align to TRBD1. Germline CDR1 MNHNY, CDR2 SVGAGI (reference sequence). The CDR3 loop spans 15 amino acids. V trimming: 8 bases; J trimming: 6 bases; junction bases outside the gene matches: 15. The CDR3 region is CASLPTGTVLDGYTF. DNA of the CDR3: TGTGCCAGCCTGCCGACCGGGACAGTTTTAGATGGCTACACCTTC.

This clone came up many times. The chain employs TRBV10-3 and TRBJ1-6; D is unclear. Trimming removed 0 bases at V and 9 bases at J, with 24 bases between. Germline CDR1 ENHRY, CDR2 SYGVKD. This CDR3 is built from 19 residues. Here the CDR3 DNA reads TGTGCCATCAGTGAGTCGGTCCTTTTTACCCACCCGCGCGGTTCACCCCTCCACTTT. Its protein is CAISESVLFTHPRGSPLHF.

This sequence joins TRBV5-6 and TRBJ1-1; the D gene is possibly TRBD1 (6 bases). This CDR3 contains 16 residues. CDR1 is SGHDT, CDR2 YYEEEE, per germline. Trimming left V 3 bases short and J 7 bases short, with 22 bases between. The CDR3 reads CASSSSGTRLELEAFF. The CDR3 DNA reads TGTGCCAGCAGCTCGTCCGGGACAAGACTGGAACTTGAAGCTTTCTTT.

A single count supports this clone. The chain carries TRBV7-6 and TRBJ1-1; D is undetermined. The CDR3 covers 13 residues. Deletions cut 6 bases from V and 3 bases from J, with 11 bases between. Per the germline V gene, CDR1 is SGHVS and CDR2 is FNYEAQ. The CDR3 DNA reads TGTGCCAGCAGTAGGTTCGGATACACTGAAGCTTTCTTT. Translated, it gives CASSRFGYTEAFF.

The chain joins TRBV6-1 to TRBJ2-5; D unresolved. TRBJ2-7 explains the end of the DNA better; the J call may be wrong. CDR3 length: 18 residues. CDR1 and CDR2 (germline): MNHNS, SASEGT. The CDR3 nucleotides read TGTGCCAGCAGTGAAGGAAGTTGGCCAGCCCCAGGCTCCTACGAGCAGTACTTC. It translates to CASSEGSWPAPGSYEQYF.

The rearrangement joins TRBV9 to TRBJ2-7; D gene unclear. This CDR3 has 14 amino acids. The V and J ends lost 0 bases and 2 bases respectively, with 9 bases between them. Germline values: CDR1 SGDLS, CDR2 YYNGEE. The CDR3 protein is CASSVVDGAYEQYF. The CDR3 bases are TGTGCCAGCAGCGTAGTGGACGGAGCCTACGAGCAGTACTTC.

The J gene is TRBJ1-4, the V gene TRBV5-4; D may be TRBD1 (6 bases). The V end lost 0 bases, the J end lost 8 bases, and 11 bases lay between the germline ends. The CDR3 contains 14 residues. Germline CDR1 and CDR2: SGHNT and YYREEE (reference sequence). In nucleotides, the CDR3 is TGTGCCAGCAGCTTGGACAGGGATCGGGAAAAACTGTTTTTT. This gives the protein CASSLDRDREKLFF.

This CDR3 reads CASSLTSVEQFF. The CDR3 nucleotides read TGTGCCAGCAGCCTCACTAGCGTTGAGCAGTTCTTC. This chain links TRBV7-2 with TRBJ2-1; 7 nucleotides line up with TRBD2. The V gene's germline CDR1 is SGHTA and CDR2 FQGNSA. Trimming at V came to 5 bases and at J to 9 bases, leaving 4 bases not matched to a gene. The CDR3 consists of 12 residues.

The chain uses TRBV2 and TRBJ1-5; D perhaps matches TRBD1 (5 bases). Germline V gene lookup returns CDR1 SNHLY and CDR2 FYNNEI. This CDR3 comprises 16 residues. Deletions cut 7 bases from V and 6 bases from J, with 22 bases between. This CDR3 reads CASTLTRGAFAQPQHF. The CDR3 nucleotides read TGTGCCAGCACCCTCACTAGAGGGGCCTTCGCTCAGCCCCAGCATTTT.

This chain links TRBV19 with TRBJ2-2; D might be TRBD1 or TRBD2, each matching 5 bases. This CDR3 has 13 residues. V was clipped by 8 bases and J by 0 bases, with 7 bases between them. Germline V lookup: CDR1 LNHDA, CDR2 SQIVND (reference sequence). The CDR3, as DNA: TGTGCCAGTTGGGGGACGAACACCGGGGAGCTGTTTTTT. As protein: CASWGTNTGELFF.

The CDR3 reads CASSPTTSSQVGQFF. The CDR3 DNA reads as TGCGCCAGCAGCCCAACGACTTCCTCCCAGGTGGGGCAGTTCTTC. V gene TRBV4-3 combines with J gene TRBJ2-1; no reliable D call. Germline CDR1 is LGHNA and CDR2 is YSLEER. Trimming pared 4 bases from V and 12 bases from J, leaving 22 bases between. This CDR3 contains 15 residues.

The gene calls are TRBV29-1 and TRBJ2-7; TRBD2 aligns across 13 bases. The CDR3 length is 19 residues. V lost 3 bases, J lost 4 bases, and 18 bases stayed unmatched. Looked up from germline, CDR1 is SQVTM and CDR2 is ANQGSEA. CDR3 loop: CSVDLIGSDGTSGAYEQYF. In nucleotides, the CDR3 is TGCAGCGTTGATCTGATCGGTTCCGATGGGACTAGCGGGGCATACGAGCAGTACTTC.

As DNA, the CDR3 is TGTGCCAGCAGGGGATCCGGGGGCAATGAGCAGTTCTTC. It translates to CASRGSGGNEQFF. This rearrangement joins TRBV5-4 to TRBJ2-1; D is possibly TRBD2 (6 bases). Trimming removed 5 bases at V and 6 bases at J, with 12 bases between. This CDR3 region has 13 residues. Per the germline V gene, CDR1 is SGHNT and CDR2 is YYREEE (reference sequence).

The chain uses TRBV11-2 and TRBJ2-7; 11 nucleotides match TRBD1. The length of the CDR3 is 14 residues. Per the germline V gene, CDR1 is SGHAT and CDR2 is FQNNGV. The trim removed 4 bases at V and 6 bases at J, leaving 5 bases unmatched. The CDR3 protein is CASSSGQGAGEQYF. The CDR3 DNA follows: TGTGCCAGCAGCTCCGGACAGGGGGCGGGCGAGCAGTACTTC.

The gene calls are TRBV6-5 and TRBJ2-5; the D gene is possibly TRBD1 (6 bases). The CDR3 runs to 14 residues. V lost 6 bases and J lost 5, with 16 bases in between. Germline CDR1 reads MNHEY; CDR2 reads SVGAGI. The CDR3 sequence: CASRRQGWGETQYF. In DNA form, the CDR3 reads TGTGCCAGCAGGCGGCAGGGGTGGGGGGAGACCCAGTACTTC.

This clone was found once. The V gene is TRBV6-1, the J gene TRBJ2-7; possible D gene TRBD1, 6 bases. This CDR3 is built from 13 residues. Trimming took off 3 bases at V and 0 bases at J, with 6 bases between the two ends. Germline lookup yields CDR1 MNHNS and CDR2 SASEGT. This CDR3 is CASSEDSSYEQYF. Here the CDR3 DNA reads TGTGCCAGCAGTGAGGACAGCTCCTACGAGCAGTACTTC.

This rearrangement joins TRBV7-6 to TRBJ1-2; 10 positions agree with TRBD1. The trim removed 2 bases at V and 9 bases at J, leaving 9 bases unmatched. Germline CDR1 reads SGHVS; CDR2 reads FNYEAQ. The CDR3 length is 15 residues. CDR3: CASSLWTGGGGSYTF. CDR3 bases: TGTGCCAGCAGCTTATGGACAGGGGGAGGTGGAAGCTACACCTTC.

CDR3 DNA sequence: TGTGCCAGCAGCCAAGAGTGGGGGTTGTCAGAGACCCAGTACTTC. The encoded protein is CASSQEWGLSETQYF. The chain carries TRBV14 and TRBJ2-5, with D perhaps TRBD1 or TRBD2 (5 bases each). V dropped 0 bases and J dropped 4 bases, with 12 bases sitting between them. The CDR3 covers 15 residues. The germline gives CDR1 SGHDN, CDR2 FVKESK.

J is TRBJ2-1 and V is TRBV7-3; no clear D gene. The CDR3 is 15 residues long. Trimming took 5 bases from V and 0 from J, leaving 11 bases between them. The germline gives CDR1 SGHTA, CDR2 FQGTGA. This chain's CDR3 is CASSVAASSYNEQFF. CDR3 DNA: TGTGCCAGCAGCGTTGCGGCCAGCTCCTACAATGAGCAGTTCTTC.

The V call is TRBV9, the J call TRBJ2-3; a possible D gene is TRBD2 (6 bases). V dropped 3 bases and J dropped 1 base, with 15 bases sitting between them. The CDR3 runs to 16 residues. Germline V lookup: CDR1 SGDLS, CDR2 YYNGEE. DNA for the CDR3: TGTGCCAGCAGCGCCGCCGGGGGAGGACGCACAGATACGCAGTATTTT. Translating gives CASSAAGGGRTDTQYF.

The chain joins TRBV4-3 to TRBJ1-2; 7 bases map to TRBD1. The CDR3 length is 16 residues. From germline, CDR1 is LGHNA and CDR2 YSLEER. V dropped 0 bases and J dropped 8; count of bases not matched to a gene: 12. The CDR3 DNA reads as TGCGCCAGCAGCCAAGATCAAGTTCCAAACAGGGGAGGCTACACCTTC. Residues: CASSQDQVPNRGGYTF.

The CDR3 DNA reads as TGTGCCAGCAGCCAAATAATGGACAGTAACTATGGCTACACCTTC. Encoded protein: CASSQIMDSNYGYTF. The chain uses TRBV5-6 and TRBJ1-2, with a tentative D call TRBD1 (6 bases). This CDR3 region has 15 residues. Looked up from germline, CDR1 is SGHDT and CDR2 is YYEEEE. V shed 4 bases and J shed 1 base, with 14 bases lying between them.

V gene TRBV2 combines with J gene TRBJ2-5; no definite D call. CDR1 and CDR2 from the germline V gene are SNHLY and FYNNEI. The CDR3 sequence is 15 residues long. V lost 0 bases to trimming and J lost 0 bases, with 8 bases between them. CDR3 coding DNA: TGTGCCAGCAGTGAAGCGAGATCGTACCAAGAGACCCAGTACTTC. Protein product: CASSEARSYQETQYF.

The gene calls are TRBV5-4 and TRBJ2-7; D is uncertain. Looked up from germline, CDR1 is SGHNT and CDR2 is YYREEE (reference sequence). This CDR3 region has 12 residues. The V and J ends lost 7 bases and 3 bases respectively, with 11 bases between them. CDR3 sequence: CASVDESYEQYF. CDR3 DNA sequence: TGTGCCAGCGTGGACGAAAGCTACGAGCAGTACTTC.

This chain uses TRBV11-2 with TRBJ1-1; D not certain. Trimming stripped 3 bases from V and 1 base from J, with 6 bases between. CDR1 is SGHAT and CDR2 is FQNNGV in the germline V gene. This CDR3 is built from 13 residues. The CDR3 DNA follows: TGTGCCAGCAGCTTTACGGGGAACACTGAAGCTTTCTTT. Its translation: CASSFTGNTEAFF.

J is TRBJ2-2 and V is TRBV5-6; no definite D call. With 0 bases removed from V and 6 bases from J, the gap between germline ends came to 9 bases. This CDR3 has 14 residues. CDR1 and CDR2 from the germline V gene are SGHDT and YYEEEE. The CDR3 loop is CASSLGLGPGELFF. The DNA of the CDR3 is TGTGCCAGCAGCTTGGGTCTCGGCCCCGGGGAGCTGTTTTTT.